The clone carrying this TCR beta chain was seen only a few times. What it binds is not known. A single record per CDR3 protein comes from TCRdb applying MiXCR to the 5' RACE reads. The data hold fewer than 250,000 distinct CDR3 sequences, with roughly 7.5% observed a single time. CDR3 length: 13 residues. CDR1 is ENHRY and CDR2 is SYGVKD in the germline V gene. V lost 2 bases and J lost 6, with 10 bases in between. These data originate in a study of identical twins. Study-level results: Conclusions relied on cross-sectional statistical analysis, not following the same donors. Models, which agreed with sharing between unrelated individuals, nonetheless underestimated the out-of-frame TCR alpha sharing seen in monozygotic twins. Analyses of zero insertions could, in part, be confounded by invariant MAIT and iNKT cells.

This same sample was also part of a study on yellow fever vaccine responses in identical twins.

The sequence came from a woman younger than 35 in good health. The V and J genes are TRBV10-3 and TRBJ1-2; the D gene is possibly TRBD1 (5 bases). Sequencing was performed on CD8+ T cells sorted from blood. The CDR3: CAISEPIRDGYTF. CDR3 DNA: TGTGCCATCAGTGAGCCCATCAGGGATGGCTACACCTTC.